The 27 T cell receptor beta chains reported below all come from one sample, sequenced in a study of radiotherapy plus CTLA-4 blockade in lung cancer. Sequencing was performed with immunoSEQ multiplex PCR; in TCRdb, only in-frame clones are kept and a portion is missing. In the table there are roughly 98,000 clones, around 81% of which are singletons. The material sequenced was peripheral blood, taken from a patient treated with radiotherapy plus ipilimumab. The origin of the receptors is a human donor with non-small cell lung cancer that progressed on radiotherapy plus ipilimumab.

The chain carries TRBV30 and TRBJ1-3, with a weak D call TRBD1 (6 bases). Germline V CDR1 and CDR2: GTSNPN, SVGIG (reference sequence). This CDR3 spans 14 amino acids. V lost 1 base and J lost 4, with 11 bases in between. Here the CDR3 reads CAWSATGSGNTIYF. CDR3 nucleotide sequence: TGTGCCTGGAGTGCGACAGGTTCGGGAAACACCATATATTTT. The full variable domain, completed using reference TRBV30 and TRBJ1-3, is SQTIHQWPATLVQPVGSPLSLECTVEGTSNPNLYWYRQAAGRGLQLLFYSVGIGQISSEVPQNLSASRPQDRQFILSSKKLLLSDSGFYLCAWSATGSGNTIYFGEGSWLTVV.

The chain carries TRBV30 and TRBJ2-2; the D gene is possibly TRBD2 (6 bases). The ends were cut back, 2 bases at V and 5 bases at J, with 12 bases in the middle. There are 14 residues in the CDR3. In germline, CDR1 is GTSNPN, CDR2 SVGIG (reference sequence). The DNA of the CDR3 is TGTGCCTGGAGTCTCACCCGGGGGACCGGGGAGCTGTTTTTT. Residues: CAWSLTRGTGELFF.

The chain recombines TRBV14 with TRBJ1-1; tentatively, D is TRBD1 (5 bases). The V end lost 4 bases, the J end lost 1 base, and 10 bases lay between the germline ends. The CDR3 extends over 14 amino acids. Germline CDR1 and CDR2: SGHDN and FVKESK. CDR3 protein: CASSRGTWNTEAFF. The CDR3 DNA sequence: TGTGCCAGCAGCCGAGGGACCTGGAACACTGAAGCTTTCTTT.

The chain is built from TRBV6-6 and TRBJ1-1; D is possibly TRBD1 (5 bases). The V gene lost 6 bases and the J gene lost 6 bases, with 17 bases spanning the gap. Germline V lookup: CDR1 MNHNY, CDR2 SVGAGI (reference sequence). The CDR3 is 14 amino acids. The CDR3 loop is CASRPRGEGPEAFF. CDR3 in DNA: TGTGCCAGCAGGCCCCGGGGGGAGGGCCCTGAAGCTTTCTTT.

This rearrangement joins TRBV5-3 to TRBJ1-1, with TRBD1 matching 9 bases. TRBV5-3 carries the ORF label, with uncertain function. V trimming: 4 bases; J trimming: 7 bases; junction bases outside the gene matches: 20. This CDR3 has 18 residues. The CDR3 sequence: CARSPHLRDRAECGEAFF. CDR3 DNA: TGTGCCAGAAGCCCCCACCTGAGGGACAGGGCAGAATGTGGTGAAGCTTTCTTT.

This clone was picked up one time. The chain has TRBV30 and TRBJ1-5, with D possibly TRBD1 on 5 matching bases. V lost 2 bases to trimming and J lost 6 bases, with 8 bases between them. This CDR3 region has 12 residues. Per germline, CDR1 GTSNPN and CDR2 SVGIG (reference sequence). The CDR3 here is CAWSRGIQPQHF. CDR3 nucleotide sequence: TGTGCCTGGAGTCGGGGGATTCAGCCCCAGCATTTT.

CDR3 bases: TGTGCCAGCAGCTTGGCCCCTGGTGAGCCCCAGCATTTT. Its translation is CASSLAPGEPQHF. This rearrangement joins TRBV5-4 to TRBJ1-5; D gene unclear. This CDR3 region has 13 residues. V was clipped by 0 bases and J by 8 bases, with 9 bases between them. Germline assignment: CDR1 SGHNT and CDR2 YYREEE (reference sequence).

V and J are TRBV28 and TRBJ2-7; D gene uncertain. V lost 5 bases, J lost 10 bases, and 15 bases lay in between. Germline CDR1 is MDHEN and CDR2 is SYDVKM. The CDR3 consists of 12 residues. The CDR3 DNA reads TGTGCCAGCAGTCGCGGACCGGACCGCCAGTACTTC. Translation: CASSRGPDRQYF.

The chain has TRBV7-3 and TRBJ1-1; the D gene is possibly TRBD1 (5 bases). This CDR3 region has 13 residues. Germline CDR1 reads SGHTA; CDR2 reads FQGTGA. The germline V and J ends were trimmed by 3 bases and 5 bases, with 10 bases remaining between them. CDR3 residues: CASSFSGRTEAFF. The CDR3 bases are TGTGCCAGCAGCTTTTCAGGGAGAACTGAAGCTTTCTTT.

The V gene is TRBV18, the J gene TRBJ1-2, with 10 bases identical to TRBD1. Germline V gene sequence: CDR1 KGHSH, CDR2 LQKENI. This CDR3 comprises 16 residues. After removal of 5 bases from V and 4 bases from J, the junction contained 10 bases not matched to a gene. The CDR3 region is CASSTGQGQKAYGYTF. The CDR3 coding sequence is TGTGCCAGCTCAACGGGACAGGGGCAGAAGGCCTATGGCTACACCTTC.

The chain combines TRBV10-3 with TRBJ2-2, with 9 bases fitting TRBD1. V gave up 8 bases and J gave up 3 bases; unmatched junction bases: 1. CDR3 length: 13 amino acids. Germline CDR1 ENHRY, CDR2 SYGVKD. The CDR3: CAIRDRDTGELFF. CDR3 sequence (DNA): TGTGCCATCCGGGACAGGGACACCGGGGAGCTGTTTTTT.

The chain couples TRBV6-5 to TRBJ1-6; maybe TRBD1 (6 bases). The CDR3 has 13 amino acids. Germline loops: CDR1 MNHEY, CDR2 SVGAGI. V lost 4 bases and J 9 bases, leaving 10 bases between the germline ends. This chain's CDR3 is CASSSTGPSPLHF. CDR3 sequence (DNA): TGTGCCAGCAGTTCGACAGGCCCTTCACCCCTCCACTTT.

The chain employs TRBV5-5 and TRBJ1-1; D ambiguous. With 0 bases removed from V and 0 bases from J, the gap between germline ends came to 6 bases. CDR3 length: 14 residues. Germline V lookup: CDR1 SGHKS, CDR2 YYEKEE (reference sequence). Here the CDR3 reads CASSLATVNTEAFF. CDR3 DNA: TGTGCCAGCAGCTTGGCCACAGTGAACACTGAAGCTTTCTTT.

V is TRBV18 and J is TRBJ1-1; D unresolved. The V and J ends lost 1 base and 0 bases respectively, with 9 bases between them. The CDR3 consists of 15 residues. Per the germline V gene, CDR1 is KGHSH and CDR2 is LQKENI. The CDR3 loop is CASSPQTALNTEAFF. The CDR3 region has the DNA TGTGCCAGCTCACCACAGACGGCCTTGAACACTGAAGCTTTCTTT.

The chain links TRBV4-3 to TRBJ2-1, with D perhaps matching TRBD2 (5 bases). The CDR3 totals 15 residues. Germline V CDR1 and CDR2: LGHNA, YSLEER. V shed 0 bases and J shed 6 bases, with 12 bases lying between them. The CDR3 loop is CASSQEGHRGNEQFF. The CDR3, as DNA: TGCGCCAGCAGCCAAGAGGGCCACCGGGGCAATGAGCAGTTCTTC.

V gene TRBV29-1 combines with J gene TRBJ2-5, with D perhaps given as TRBD1 or TRBD2 (5 bases each). The CDR3 covers 13 residues. V lost 7 bases to trimming and J lost 3 bases, with 15 bases between them. Looked up from germline, CDR1 is SQVTM and CDR2 is ANQGSEA. The CDR3 sequence is CSARPGTKETQYF. The CDR3 nucleotides are TGCAGCGCCCGCCCCGGGACCAAAGAGACCCAGTACTTC.

The V gene is TRBV6-5, the J gene TRBJ2-7; D perhaps matches TRBD2 (5 bases). V was trimmed by 4 bases and J by 2 bases, leaving 12 bases between them. The CDR3 is made up of 14 amino acids. Per the germline V gene, CDR1 is MNHEY and CDR2 is SVGAGI. The CDR3 sequence is CASSLSSLTYEQYF. CDR3 coding DNA: TGTGCCAGCAGTTTGTCTAGCCTTACCTACGAGCAGTACTTC.

The chain employs TRBV6-1 and TRBJ1-6; a weak D match, TRBD1 (6 bases). The CDR3 extends over 15 amino acids. Trimming removed 6 bases from V and 2 bases from J, with 11 bases in between. Germline V gene lookup returns CDR1 MNHNS and CDR2 SASEGT. CDR3 in amino acids: CASSDRSPYNSPLHF. CDR3 sequence (DNA): TGTGCCAGCAGCGACAGGTCCCCCTATAATTCACCCCTCCACTTT.

The rearrangement joins TRBV9 to TRBJ2-2; D not certain. Trimming took off 0 bases at V and 5 bases at J, with 2 bases between the two ends. CDR3 length equals 12 residues. Per germline, CDR1 SGDLS and CDR2 YYNGEE. The CDR3 DNA reads as TGTGCCAGCAGCGTAGGAACCGGGGAGCTGTTTTTT. Amino acid sequence: CASSVGTGELFF.

Notes on this clone: The sample holds other DNA sequences that translate to the same CDR3. The chain recombines TRBV4-2 with TRBJ2-1, with D perhaps matching TRBD1 or TRBD2 (6 bases each). The CDR3 loop spans 16 amino acids. Trimming cost V 1 base and J 4 bases, with 14 bases left between them. Germline assignment: CDR1 LGHNA and CDR2 YNFKEQ. CDR3 residues: CASSQGVGGLYNEQFF. In nucleotides, the CDR3 is TGTGCCAGCAGCCAAGGGGTGGGGGGCCTATACAATGAGCAGTTCTTC.

This chain links TRBV9 with TRBJ1-5; D ambiguous. The germline V gene encodes CDR1 SGDLS and CDR2 YYNGEE. The CDR3 is made up of 21 amino acids. The V gene lost 4 bases and the J gene lost 9 bases, with 38 bases spanning the gap. The CDR3 here is CASSPSNRLAPSDRSKGPQHF. CDR3 sequence (DNA): TGTGCCAGCAGCCCTAGCAACCGCCTAGCCCCTTCGGACCGGTCTAAGGGGCCCCAGCATTTT. Drawing the rest from reference TRBV9 and TRBJ1-5, the complete variable domain is DSGVTQTPKHLITATGQRVTLRCSPRSGDLSVYWYQQSLDQGLQFLIQYYNGEERAKGNILERFSAQQFPDLHSELNLSSLELGDSALYFCASSPSNRLAPSDRSKGPQHFGDGTRLSIL.

The V and J genes are TRBV11-3 and TRBJ2-2; 12 nucleotides align to TRBD2. Germline CDR1 reads SGHNT; CDR2 reads YENEEA. This CDR3 has 14 residues. The ends lost 6 bases at V and 6 bases at J; junction bases unmatched: 2. The CDR3 spells CASRTSGSAGELFF. Written as DNA, the CDR3 is TGTGCCAGCAGGACTAGCGGGAGTGCCGGGGAGCTGTTTTTT.

The genes are TRBV5-1 and TRBJ2-7; D gene ambiguous. This CDR3 comprises 16 residues. CDR1 SGHRS and CDR2 YFSETQ come from the germline V gene. Trimming pared 7 bases from V and 1 base from J, leaving 21 bases between. For the CDR3, the DNA is TGCGCCAGCTCAACTGGGCAATACAGTGGATCCTACGAGCAGTACTTC. The encoded protein is CASSTGQYSGSYEQYF.

The chain links TRBV18 to TRBJ2-7, with 9 nucleotides matching TRBD2. The CDR3 consists of 17 residues. CDR1 is KGHSH, CDR2 LQKENI, per germline. V lost 0 bases and J lost 2; bases outside the gene matches: 8. DNA of the CDR3: TGTGCCAGCTCACCACCGAATTCTCCTAGCGGGACCTACGAGCAGTACTTC. Its translation is CASSPPNSPSGTYEQYF. Using reference TRBV18 and TRBJ2-7 for the parts outside the CDR3, the full variable domain is NAGVMQNPRHLVRRRGQEARLRCSPMKGHSHVYWYRQLPEEGLKFMVYLQKENIIDESGMPKERFSAEFPKEGPSILRIQQVVRGDSAAYFCASSPPNSPSGTYEQYFGPGTRLTVT.

The J gene is TRBJ1-5, the V gene TRBV28, with TRBD1 identical over 7 bases. V gave up 7 bases and J gave up 5 bases; unmatched junction bases: 14. In germline, CDR1 is MDHEN, CDR2 SYDVKM. The CDR3 consists of 16 residues. The CDR3: CASTLWTGRKDQPQHF. In DNA form, the CDR3 reads TGTGCCAGCACCCTGTGGACAGGTAGGAAGGATCAGCCCCAGCATTTT.

V and J are TRBV7-2 and TRBJ1-2, with 7 bases aligning to TRBD1. The germline CDR1 and CDR2 sequences are SGHTA and FQGNSA. V lost 5 bases and J lost 1; bases outside the gene matches: 7. CDR3 length equals 15 residues. The chain's CDR3 is CASSPEGGVNYGYTF. The CDR3 coding sequence is TGTGCCAGCAGCCCCGAAGGGGGCGTTAACTATGGCTACACCTTC.

The chain combines TRBV27 with TRBJ2-7; 13 bases are shared with TRBD2. With V trimmed by 4 bases and J by 7 bases, 7 bases remained unmatched. Looked up from germline, CDR1 is MNHEY and CDR2 is SMNVEV (reference sequence). This CDR3 has 15 residues. CDR3 nucleotides: TGTGCCAGCAGTTCCGGACTAGCGGGAGTCTGGGAGCAGTACTTC. This gives the protein CASSSGLAGVWEQYF.